A selection of T cell receptor beta chains follows, all from one sample in a study of cytomegalovirus exposure and HLA in healthy donors. Generated by immunoSEQ multiplex PCR, the TCRdb table keeps only in-frame clones and is missing some. Among roughly 120,000 clones, roughly 76% were seen once, and the ten largest hold around 16%. The specimen sequenced was PBMCs. The receptors here all came from a man aged 50-60 years in good health and CMV-seropositive. Each CDR3 is given with its conserved first and last residue. Each record gives: J gene, clone size, CDR3 length, V gene, D gene, CDR3 protein, CDR3 DNA. The D gene is left open where the match is weak. The size field is filled for only some rows; it gives once, few, many or a size class.

j_call: TRBJ2-7; clone_size: -; cdr3_length: 14; v_call: TRBV19; d_call: -; cdr3_aa: CASSIVPDFYEQYF; cdr3_nt: TGTGCCAGTAGTATAGTCCCGGACTTCTACGAGCAGTACTTC
j_call: TRBJ2-4; clone_size: few; cdr3_length: 18; v_call: TRBV4-2; d_call: -; cdr3_aa: CASSQAHLMGGAKNIQYF; cdr3_nt: TGTGCCAGCAGCCAAGCCCACCTAATGGGGGGTGCCAAAAACATTCAGTACTTC
j_call: TRBJ2-2; clone_size: -; cdr3_length: 14; v_call: TRBV5-6; d_call: -; cdr3_aa: CATQPFREAGELFF; cdr3_nt: TGTGCCACCCAACCCTTCAGGGAGGCCGGGGAGCTGTTTTTT
j_call: TRBJ2-6; clone_size: -; cdr3_length: 18; v_call: TRBV7-2; d_call: -; cdr3_aa: CASSLEQGFDSGANVLTF; cdr3_nt: TGTGCCAGCAGCTTAGAGCAGGGGTTCGACTCTGGGGCCAACGTCCTGACTTTC
j_call: TRBJ2-1; clone_size: -; cdr3_length: 14; v_call: TRBV5-1; d_call: TRBD2; cdr3_aa: CASSQGTGGNEQFF; cdr3_nt: TGCGCCAGCAGCCAGGGGACGGGGGGGAATGAGCAGTTCTTC
j_call: TRBJ1-2; clone_size: -; cdr3_length: 15; v_call: TRBV9; d_call: TRBD1; cdr3_aa: CASSESQGVGYGYTF; cdr3_nt: TGTGCCAGCAGCGAGTCCCAGGGGGTTGGCTATGGCTACACCTTC
j_call: TRBJ1-1; clone_size: -; cdr3_length: 12; v_call: TRBV19; d_call: -; cdr3_aa: CASSIRGTEAFF; cdr3_nt: TGTGCCAGTAGTATCAGGGGCACTGAAGCTTTCTTT
j_call: TRBJ2-7; clone_size: -; cdr3_length: 14; v_call: TRBV7-9; d_call: TRBD2; cdr3_aa: CASKLGSGIYEQYF; cdr3_nt: TGTGCCAGTAAGTTGGGTAGCGGGATCTACGAGCAGTACTTC
j_call: TRBJ2-2; clone_size: -; cdr3_length: 13; v_call: TRBV11-1; d_call: -; cdr3_aa: CASSSQNTGELFF; cdr3_nt: TGTGCCAGCAGCTCACAGAACACCGGGGAGCTGTTTTTT
j_call: TRBJ1-5; clone_size: few; cdr3_length: 14; v_call: TRBV25-1; d_call: TRBD1; cdr3_aa: CASSEPTGDQPQHF; cdr3_nt: TGTGCCAGCAGTGAGCCCACAGGGGATCAGCCCCAGCATTTT
j_call: TRBJ1-4; clone_size: -; cdr3_length: 14; v_call: TRBV18; d_call: -; cdr3_aa: CASSPTGREEKLFF; cdr3_nt: TGTGCCAGCTCACCAACCGGTCGAGAGGAAAAACTGTTTTTT
j_call: TRBJ2-7; clone_size: few; cdr3_length: 16; v_call: TRBV5-6; d_call: TRBD2; cdr3_aa: CASSFSSGGSSYEQYF; cdr3_nt: TGTGCCAGCAGCTTTAGTAGCGGGGGGAGCTCCTACGAGCAGTACTTC
j_call: TRBJ2-5; clone_size: -; cdr3_length: 15; v_call: TRBV9; d_call: TRBD2; cdr3_aa: CASSVLAGGLETQYF; cdr3_nt: TGTGCCAGCAGCGTACTAGCGGGGGGTTTAGAGACCCAGTACTTC
j_call: TRBJ1-3; clone_size: -; cdr3_length: 15; v_call: TRBV4-2; d_call: -; cdr3_aa: CASSQERGLGNTIYF; cdr3_nt: TGTGCCAGCAGCCAAGAAAGGGGGTTAGGAAACACCATATATTTT
j_call: TRBJ2-7; clone_size: -; cdr3_length: 15; v_call: TRBV19; d_call: TRBD1; cdr3_aa: CASSIRDRGSREQYF; cdr3_nt: TGTGCCAGTAGTATCCGGGACAGGGGATCTCGCGAGCAGTACTTC
j_call: TRBJ1-2; clone_size: -; cdr3_length: 13; v_call: TRBV27; d_call: -; cdr3_aa: CASSLGQLYGYTF; cdr3_nt: TGTGCCAGCAGTTTAGGGCAGCTCTATGGCTACACCTTC
j_call: TRBJ2-7; clone_size: -; cdr3_length: 15; v_call: TRBV13; d_call: TRBD2; cdr3_aa: CASSLRVLAGDEQYF; cdr3_nt: TGTGCCAGCAGCTTAAGGGTGCTAGCGGGGGACGAGCAGTACTTC
j_call: TRBJ1-5; clone_size: -; cdr3_length: 18; v_call: TRBV6-1; d_call: -; cdr3_aa: CASSEVGGRGGGNQPQHF; cdr3_nt: TGTGCCAGCAGTGAAGTCGGGGGTAGGGGTGGTGGCAATCAGCCCCAGCATTTT
j_call: TRBJ1-2; clone_size: -; cdr3_length: 15; v_call: TRBV7-9; d_call: TRBD1; cdr3_aa: CASSLPGQGRNGYTF; cdr3_nt: TGTGCCAGCAGCTTACCGGGACAGGGTAGAAATGGCTACACCTTC
j_call: TRBJ2-1; clone_size: -; cdr3_length: 13; v_call: TRBV10-3; d_call: -; cdr3_aa: CAISDLPYNEQFF; cdr3_nt: TGTGCCATCAGTGACCTACCCTACAATGAGCAGTTCTTC
j_call: TRBJ2-7; clone_size: -; cdr3_length: 15; v_call: TRBV7-9; d_call: -; cdr3_aa: CASSKQGGRNYEQYF; cdr3_nt: TGTGCCAGCAGTAAGCAGGGGGGCCGAAACTACGAGCAGTACTTC
j_call: TRBJ2-1; clone_size: -; cdr3_length: 19; v_call: TRBV2; d_call: TRBD2; cdr3_aa: CASSEPKPKGASGSHEQFF; cdr3_nt: TGTGCCAGCAGTGAACCTAAGCCTAAAGGGGCTAGCGGGAGCCATGAGCAGTTCTTC